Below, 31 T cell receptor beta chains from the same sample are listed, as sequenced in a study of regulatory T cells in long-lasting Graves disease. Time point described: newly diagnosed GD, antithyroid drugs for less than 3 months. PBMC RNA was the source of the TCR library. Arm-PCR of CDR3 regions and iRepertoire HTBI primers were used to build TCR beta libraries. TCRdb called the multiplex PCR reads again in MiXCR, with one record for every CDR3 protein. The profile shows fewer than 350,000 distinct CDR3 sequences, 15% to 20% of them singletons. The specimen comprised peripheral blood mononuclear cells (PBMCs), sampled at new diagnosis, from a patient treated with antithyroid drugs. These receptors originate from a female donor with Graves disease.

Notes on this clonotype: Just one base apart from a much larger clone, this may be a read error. The chain's CDR3 is CSLGGHWTSGGYSEQFF. The CDR3 region has the DNA TGCAGCCTGGGTGGGCATTGGACTAGCGGGGGTTACAGTGAGCAGTTCTTC. The chain links TRBV20-1 to TRBJ2-1; 13 bases map to TRBD2. The CDR3 totals 17 residues. Germline V lookup: CDR1 DFQATT, CDR2 SNEGSKA (reference sequence).

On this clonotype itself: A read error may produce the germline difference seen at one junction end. The CDR3 protein is CASSLNREGYAF. As DNA, the CDR3 is TGTGCCAGCAGCTTAAACAGGGAAGGCTACGCCTTC. The chain uses TRBV7-9 and TRBJ1-2, with D possibly matching TRBD1 (6 bases). The CDR3 covers 12 residues. Per germline, CDR1 SEHNR and CDR2 FQNEAQ (reference sequence). Full variable domain (outside the CDR3, taken from reference TRBV7-9 and TRBJ1-2): DTGVSQNPRHKITKRGQNVTFRCDPISEHNRLYWYRQTLGQGPEFLTYFQNEAQLEKSRLLSDRFSAERPKGSFSTLEIQRTEQGDSAMYLCASSLNREGYAFGSGTRLTVV.

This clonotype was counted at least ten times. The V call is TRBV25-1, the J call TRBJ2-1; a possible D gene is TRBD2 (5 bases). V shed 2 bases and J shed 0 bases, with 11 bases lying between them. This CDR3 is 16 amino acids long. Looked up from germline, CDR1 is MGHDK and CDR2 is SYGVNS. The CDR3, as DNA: TGTGCCAGCAGTGAAGGACTGTATAGCTCCTACAATGAGCAGTTCTTC. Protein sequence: CASSEGLYSSYNEQFF.

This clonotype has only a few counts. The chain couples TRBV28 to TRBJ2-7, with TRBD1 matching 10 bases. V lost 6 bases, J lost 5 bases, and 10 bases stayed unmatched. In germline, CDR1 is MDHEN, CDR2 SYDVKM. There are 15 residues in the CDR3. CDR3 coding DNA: TGTGCCAGCAGGAGACAGGGGGCGCGTGTCCACGAGCAGTACTTC. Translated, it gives CASRRQGARVHEQYF.

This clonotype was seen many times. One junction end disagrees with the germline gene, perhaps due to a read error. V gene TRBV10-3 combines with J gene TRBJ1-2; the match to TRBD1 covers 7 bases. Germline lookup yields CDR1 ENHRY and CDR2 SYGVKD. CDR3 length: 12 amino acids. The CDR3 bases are TGTGCCATCAGTGGGGACAGTTATGGCTACTCCTTC. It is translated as CAISGDSYGYSF.

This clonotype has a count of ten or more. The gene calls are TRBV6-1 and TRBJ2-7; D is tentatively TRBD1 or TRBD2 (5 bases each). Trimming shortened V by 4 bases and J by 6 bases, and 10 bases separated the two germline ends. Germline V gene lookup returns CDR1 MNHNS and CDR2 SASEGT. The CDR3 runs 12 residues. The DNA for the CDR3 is TGTGCCAGCAGTGGGGACCACAGCGAGCAGTACTTC. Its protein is CASSGDHSEQYF.

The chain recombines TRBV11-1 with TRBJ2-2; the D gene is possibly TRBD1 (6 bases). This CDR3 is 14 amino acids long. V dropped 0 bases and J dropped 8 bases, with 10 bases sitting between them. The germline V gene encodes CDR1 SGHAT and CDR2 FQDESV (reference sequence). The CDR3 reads CASSLAVGTGELFF. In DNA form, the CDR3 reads TGTGCCAGCAGCTTAGCGGTCGGGACAGGGGAGCTGTTTTTT.

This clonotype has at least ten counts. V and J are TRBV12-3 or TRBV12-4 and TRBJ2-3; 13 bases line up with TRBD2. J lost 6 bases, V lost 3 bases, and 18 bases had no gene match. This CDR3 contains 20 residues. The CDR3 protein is CASSFSLRTSGSDRFDTQYF. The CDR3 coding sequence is TGTGCCAGCAGTTTCAGTCTCAGGACTAGCGGGAGCGACCGTTTCGATACGCAGTATTTT.

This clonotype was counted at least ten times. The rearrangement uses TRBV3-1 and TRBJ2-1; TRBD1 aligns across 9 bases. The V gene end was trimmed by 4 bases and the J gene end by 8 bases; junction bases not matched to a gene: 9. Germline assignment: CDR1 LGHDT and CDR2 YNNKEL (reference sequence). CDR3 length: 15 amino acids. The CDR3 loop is CASSPWDRVLDEQFF. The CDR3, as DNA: TGTGCCAGCAGCCCATGGGACAGGGTCTTAGATGAGCAGTTCTTC.

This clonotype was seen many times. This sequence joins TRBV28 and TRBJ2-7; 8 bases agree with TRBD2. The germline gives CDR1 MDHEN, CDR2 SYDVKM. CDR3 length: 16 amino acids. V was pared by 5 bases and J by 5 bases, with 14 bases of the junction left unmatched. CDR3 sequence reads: CASSPPPGTSGNEQYF. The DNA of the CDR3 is TGTGCCAGCAGTCCCCCGCCTGGAACTAGCGGAAACGAGCAGTACTTC.

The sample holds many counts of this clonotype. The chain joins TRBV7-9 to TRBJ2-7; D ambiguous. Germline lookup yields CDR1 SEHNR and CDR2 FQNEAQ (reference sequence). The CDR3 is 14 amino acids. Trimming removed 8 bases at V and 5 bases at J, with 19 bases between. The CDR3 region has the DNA TGTGCCAGCCAGCTAATGGGGATTTCGGACGAGCAGTACTTC. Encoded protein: CASQLMGISDEQYF.

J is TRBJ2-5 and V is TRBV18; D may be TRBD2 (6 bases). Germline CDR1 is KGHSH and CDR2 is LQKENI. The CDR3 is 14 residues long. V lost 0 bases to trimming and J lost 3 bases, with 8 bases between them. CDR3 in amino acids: CASSPPGGKETQYF. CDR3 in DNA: TGTGCCAGCTCACCACCCGGGGGTAAAGAGACCCAGTACTTC.

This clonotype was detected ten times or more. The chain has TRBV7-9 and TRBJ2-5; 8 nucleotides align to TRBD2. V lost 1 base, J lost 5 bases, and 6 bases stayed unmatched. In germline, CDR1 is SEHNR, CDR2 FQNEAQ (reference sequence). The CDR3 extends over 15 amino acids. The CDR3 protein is CASSLEAGEGETQYF. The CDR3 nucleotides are TGTGCCAGCAGCTTAGAAGCGGGAGAGGGTGAGACCCAGTACTTC.

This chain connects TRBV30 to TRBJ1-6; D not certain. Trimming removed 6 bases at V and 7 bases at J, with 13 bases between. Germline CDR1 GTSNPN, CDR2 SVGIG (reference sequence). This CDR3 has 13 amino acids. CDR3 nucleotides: TGTGCCTGCGCGGACGGACTAAATTCACCCCTCCACTTT. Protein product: CACADGLNSPLHF.

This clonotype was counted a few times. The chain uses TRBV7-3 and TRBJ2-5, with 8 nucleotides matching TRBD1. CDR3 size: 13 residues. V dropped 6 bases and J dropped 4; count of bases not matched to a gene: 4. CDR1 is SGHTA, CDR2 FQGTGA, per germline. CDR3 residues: CASRAGQGETQYF. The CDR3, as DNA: TGTGCCAGCAGGGCAGGACAGGGAGAGACCCAGTACTTC.

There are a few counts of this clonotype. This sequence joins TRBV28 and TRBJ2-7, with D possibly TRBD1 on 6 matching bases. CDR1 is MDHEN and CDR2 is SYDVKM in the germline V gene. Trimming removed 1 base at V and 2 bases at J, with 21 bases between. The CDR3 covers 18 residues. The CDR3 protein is CASSLSPPTGSGAYEQYF. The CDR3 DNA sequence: TGTGCCAGCAGTTTATCCCCTCCTACAGGGAGTGGGGCCTACGAGCAGTACTTC.

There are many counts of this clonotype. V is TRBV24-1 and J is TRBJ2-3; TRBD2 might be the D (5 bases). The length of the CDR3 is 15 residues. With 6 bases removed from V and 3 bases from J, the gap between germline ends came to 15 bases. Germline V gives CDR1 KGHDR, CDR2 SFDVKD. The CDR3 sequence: CATSPSGTATDTQYF. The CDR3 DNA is TGTGCCACCAGTCCCAGCGGTACTGCTACAGATACGCAGTATTTT.

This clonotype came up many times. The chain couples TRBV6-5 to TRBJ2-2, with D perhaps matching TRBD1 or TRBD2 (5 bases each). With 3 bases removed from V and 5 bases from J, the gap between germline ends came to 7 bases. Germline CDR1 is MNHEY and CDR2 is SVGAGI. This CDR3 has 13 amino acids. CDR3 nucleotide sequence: TGTGCCAGCAGTTATGGGGGAACCGGGGAGCTGTTTTTT. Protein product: CASSYGGTGELFF.

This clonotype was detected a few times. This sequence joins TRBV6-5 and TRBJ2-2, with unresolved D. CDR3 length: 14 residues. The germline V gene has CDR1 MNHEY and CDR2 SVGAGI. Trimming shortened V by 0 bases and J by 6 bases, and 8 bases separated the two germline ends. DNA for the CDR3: TGTGCCAGCAGTTACTCGAGGTCCCCCGGGGAGCTGTTTTTT. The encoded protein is CASSYSRSPGELFF.

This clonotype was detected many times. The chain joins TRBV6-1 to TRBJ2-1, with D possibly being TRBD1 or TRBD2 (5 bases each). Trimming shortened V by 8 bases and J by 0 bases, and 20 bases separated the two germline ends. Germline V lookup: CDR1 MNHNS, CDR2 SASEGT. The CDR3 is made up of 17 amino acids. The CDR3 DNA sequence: TGTGCCAGCTACCCTGGGACGGCCTGGAGCTCCTACAATGAGCAGTTCTTC. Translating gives CASYPGTAWSSYNEQFF.

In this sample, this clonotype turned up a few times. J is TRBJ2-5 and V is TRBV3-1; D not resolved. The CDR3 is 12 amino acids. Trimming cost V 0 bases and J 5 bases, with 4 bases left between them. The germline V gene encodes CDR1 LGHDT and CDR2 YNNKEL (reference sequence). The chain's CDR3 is CASSQDVETQYF. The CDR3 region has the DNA TGTGCCAGCAGCCAAGACGTCGAGACCCAGTACTTC.

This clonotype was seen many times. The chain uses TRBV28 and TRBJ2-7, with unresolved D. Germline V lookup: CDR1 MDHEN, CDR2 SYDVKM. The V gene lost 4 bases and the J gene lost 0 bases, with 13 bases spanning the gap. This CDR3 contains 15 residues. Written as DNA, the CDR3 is TGTGCCAGCAGTTCCCCCAGGCGGATCTCCTACGAGCAGTACTTC. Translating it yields CASSSPRRISYEQYF.

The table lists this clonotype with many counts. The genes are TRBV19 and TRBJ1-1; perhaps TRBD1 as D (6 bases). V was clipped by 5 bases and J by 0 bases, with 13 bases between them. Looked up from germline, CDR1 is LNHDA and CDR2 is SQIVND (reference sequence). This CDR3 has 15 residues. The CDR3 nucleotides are TGTGCCAGTAGTCTAAGCGGACAGATGAACACTGAAGCTTTCTTT. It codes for CASSLSGQMNTEAFF.

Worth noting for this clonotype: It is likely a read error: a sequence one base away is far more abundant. CDR3 protein: CSVEFGRRTYNGQFF. The CDR3, as DNA: TGCAGCGTTGAATTCGGGAGAAGAACCTACAATGGGCAGTTCTTC. The chain is built from TRBV29-1 and TRBJ2-5, with TRBD2 as a possible D gene (6 bases). The DNA end favors TRBJ2-1, so the J call may be wrong. This CDR3 comprises 15 residues. Germline lookup yields CDR1 SQVTM and CDR2 ANQGSEA.

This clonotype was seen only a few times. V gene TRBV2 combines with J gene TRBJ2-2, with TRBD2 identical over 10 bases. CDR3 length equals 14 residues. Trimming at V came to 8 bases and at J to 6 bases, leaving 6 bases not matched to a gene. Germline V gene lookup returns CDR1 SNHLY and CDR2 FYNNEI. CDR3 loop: CASGGAGGPGELFF. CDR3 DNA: TGTGCCAGCGGGGGAGCGGGAGGGCCCGGGGAGCTGTTTTTT.

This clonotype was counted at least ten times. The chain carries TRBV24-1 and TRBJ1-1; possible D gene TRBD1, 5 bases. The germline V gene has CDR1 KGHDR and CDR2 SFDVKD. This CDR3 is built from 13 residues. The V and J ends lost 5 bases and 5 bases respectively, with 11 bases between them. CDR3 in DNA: TGTGCCACCAGTGGGGGTGAGGGGACTGAAGCTTTCTTT. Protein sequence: CATSGGEGTEAFF.

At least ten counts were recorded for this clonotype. This chain's CDR3 is CASIESGQVPYEQYF. The CDR3 nucleotides read TGTGCCAGCATTGAAAGTGGACAGGTCCCCTACGAGCAGTACTTC. This chain joins TRBV6-2 or TRBV6-3 and TRBJ2-7, with 7 bases matching TRBD1. From germline, CDR1 is MNHEY and CDR2 SVGEGT. This CDR3 is 15 amino acids long. The J segment lost 2 bases and the V segment lost 7 bases, leaving 11 bases of the junction unmatched.

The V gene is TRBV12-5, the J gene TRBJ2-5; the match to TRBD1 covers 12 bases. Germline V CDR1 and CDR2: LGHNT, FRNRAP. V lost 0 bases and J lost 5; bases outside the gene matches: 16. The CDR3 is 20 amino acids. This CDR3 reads CASGLVLPTGTGGWRETQYF. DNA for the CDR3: TGTGCTAGTGGTTTGGTACTCCCAACCGGGACAGGGGGCTGGAGGGAGACCCAGTACTTC.

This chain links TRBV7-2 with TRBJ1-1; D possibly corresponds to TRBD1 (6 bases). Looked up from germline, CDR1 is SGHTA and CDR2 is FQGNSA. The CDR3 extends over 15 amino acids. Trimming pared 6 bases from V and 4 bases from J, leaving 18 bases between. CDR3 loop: CASRPSGGAGTEAFF. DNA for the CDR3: TGTGCCAGCAGACCGTCGGGGGGGGCAGGCACTGAAGCTTTCTTT.

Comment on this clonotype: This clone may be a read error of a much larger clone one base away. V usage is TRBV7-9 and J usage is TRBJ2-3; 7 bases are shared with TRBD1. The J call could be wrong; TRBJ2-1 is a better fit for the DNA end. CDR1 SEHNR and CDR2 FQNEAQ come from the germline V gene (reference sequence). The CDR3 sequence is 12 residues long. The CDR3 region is CTSSRQGEEQFF. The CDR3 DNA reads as TGTACCAGCAGCCGACAGGGTGAGGAGCAGTTCTTC.

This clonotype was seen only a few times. Written as DNA, the CDR3 is TGTGCCAGCAGTTTATGGGTTGGGGAGACCCAGTACTTC. Protein sequence: CASSLWVGETQYF. The V gene is TRBV27, the J gene TRBJ2-5, with unresolved D. This CDR3 comprises 13 residues. Germline lookup yields CDR1 MNHEY and CDR2 SMNVEV (reference sequence). The V end lost 1 base, the J end lost 5 bases, and 8 bases lay between the germline ends.